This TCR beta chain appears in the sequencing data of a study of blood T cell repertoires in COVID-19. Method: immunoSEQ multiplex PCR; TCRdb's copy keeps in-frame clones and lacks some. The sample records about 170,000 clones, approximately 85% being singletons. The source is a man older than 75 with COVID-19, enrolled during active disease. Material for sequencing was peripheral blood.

CDR3 sequence: CASSKALWRPPDLKFQETQYF. CDR3 nucleotides: TGTGCCAGCAGCAAAGCGCTTTGGAGGCCTCCGGACTTAAAGTTTCAAGAGACCCAGTACTTC. V and J are TRBV21-1 and TRBJ2-5; the table's D call, TRBD2, was not checked against the DNA. TRBV21-1 is classified as a pseudogene. The CDR3 runs to 21 residues.